The present T cell receptor (beta chain) was sequenced within a study of blood T cell repertoires in COVID-19 (TCRdb year 2020). In terms of the full investigation: Samples covering the acute and convalescent phases of COVID-19 were provided by collaborators in the United States, Italy and Spain. The prospective study material was composed of cDNA or gDNA derived from T cells, B-cell-depleted T cells, or PBMCs. Subjects who had been exposed to COVID-19, were actively infected with it, or had recovered from it provided the deeply sampled blood TCRbeta repertoires that made up the dataset. The repertoires were made available in a free public database intended to serve as a resource for research on the immune response to SARS-CoV-2. Samples came from the ongoing ImmuneRACE study (first 160 participants) plus 1,254 subjects from 6 global collaborators. Sample metadata almost always included a de-identified subject ID, COVID-19 status, age in years and sex. HLA class I and class II types, where available, came from metadata supplied by the sample provider rather than from assay-based typing.

One collaborating source in Seattle enrolled patients during active infection and followed them longitudinally through the course of disease. The collaborating institutions used their own protocols to collect whole blood in K2EDTA tubes. Collaborator samples were shipped for TCRbeta analysis as frozen whole blood, isolated PBMCs, or DNA extracted from either sample type. In the case of this clone: Its antigen is not yet known. Base qualities are missing; no much larger clone stands one base away.

The immunoSEQ Assay, a bias-controlled multiplex PCR, was used to amplify TCRbeta CDR3 regions from genomic DNA. The study's own analysis went as follows. The number of nucleated cells in each sample was estimated by amplification of reference gene primers within the assay. To quantify the absolute abundance of each unique TCRbeta CDR3 rearrangement, sequence reads were collapsed and filtered. For each sample, productive Simpson clonality was calculated by taking the square root of Simpson's diversity index across productive rearrangements. In TCRdb, the immuneACCESS table is reduced to in-frame sequences with V and J assigned. These tables do not hold every clone; where another copy was compared, an unresolved V gene accounts for under half, and the others remain unexplained. The D gene and trimming were derived from the DNA, and the V and J assignments and clone size from that table. The sample includes more than 250,000 clones, with about 87% observed a single time. The ten most abundant clones make up 6.3% of the sample.

The germline V and J ends show losses of 4 bases and 9 bases respectively, and no gene match explains 14 bases of the junction. The CDR3, from cysteine to phenylalanine, totals 16 residues. Of the read, only the CDR3 DNA is kept; its 48 bases are in frame from base 1. CDR1 SGHRS and CDR2 YFSETQ are derived from the germline V gene. Study-wide conclusions, independent of this receptor: The quantity of clinical and demographic metadata differed by source and by participant and was supplied without curation.

The sequence is built from TRBV5-1 and TRBJ2-1, with 9 bases aligning to TRBD1. The sequence was obtained from a woman aged 50 to 65 with COVID-19, enrolled during active disease. The material sequenced was peripheral blood. The encoded CDR3 is CASSPTGQGPPSEQFF. The nucleotide sequence reads as follows: TGCGCCAGCAGCCCTACAGGACAGGGGCCTCCTAGTGAGCAGTTCTTC.